These T cell receptor beta chains were read from a single sample in a study of blood T cell repertoires in COVID-19. Produced via immunoSEQ multiplex PCR; TCRdb's table is partial and in-frame only. Altogether some 300,000 clones are present, 70% to 90% being singletons, with the ten largest covering over 5.5%. The sequencing input was peripheral blood. These receptors were collected from a woman in her 50s with COVID-19, enrolled during active disease. CDR3s leave out the opening cysteine and the closing phenylalanine or tryptophan.

v_gene	j_gene	CDR3aa
TRBV7-6	TRBJ1-2	ASSLSPGERDGYT
TRBV19	TRBJ2-7	ASSAGLYEQY
TRBV24-1	TRBJ2-3	ATSDPGALGQY
TRBV5-1	TRBJ2-3	ASSPGTGGSNTQY
TRBV5-5	TRBJ2-5	ASSFDSPKGTQY
TRBV7-2	TRBJ2-7	ASSLALTRSSYEQY
TRBV3-1/TRBV3-2	TRBJ2-3	ASSLSTDTQY
TRBV19	TRBJ2-7	ATSEQGYEQY
TRBV5-1	TRBJ2-1	ASSLGSGLVNEQF
TRBV27	TRBJ2-3	ASSLSAGGIRDTQY